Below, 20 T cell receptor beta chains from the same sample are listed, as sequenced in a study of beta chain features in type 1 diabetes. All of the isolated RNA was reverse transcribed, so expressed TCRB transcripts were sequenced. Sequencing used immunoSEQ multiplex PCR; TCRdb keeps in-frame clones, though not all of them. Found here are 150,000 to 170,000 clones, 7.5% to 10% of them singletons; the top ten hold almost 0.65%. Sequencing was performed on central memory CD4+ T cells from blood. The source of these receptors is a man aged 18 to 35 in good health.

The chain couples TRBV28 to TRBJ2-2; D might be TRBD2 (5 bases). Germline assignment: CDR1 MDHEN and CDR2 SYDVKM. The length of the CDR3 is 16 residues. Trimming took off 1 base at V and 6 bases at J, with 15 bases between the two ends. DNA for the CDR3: TGTGCCAGCAGTTTATTGATCTCCCCGGGGTCCGGGGAGCTGTTTTTT. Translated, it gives CASSLLISPGSGELFF.

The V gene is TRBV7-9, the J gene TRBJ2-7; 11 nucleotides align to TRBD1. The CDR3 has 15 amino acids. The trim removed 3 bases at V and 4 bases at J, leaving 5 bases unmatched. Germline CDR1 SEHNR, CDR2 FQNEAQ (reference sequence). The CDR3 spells CASSFGQGAVYEQYF. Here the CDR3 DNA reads TGTGCCAGCAGCTTTGGACAGGGGGCTGTATACGAGCAGTACTTC.

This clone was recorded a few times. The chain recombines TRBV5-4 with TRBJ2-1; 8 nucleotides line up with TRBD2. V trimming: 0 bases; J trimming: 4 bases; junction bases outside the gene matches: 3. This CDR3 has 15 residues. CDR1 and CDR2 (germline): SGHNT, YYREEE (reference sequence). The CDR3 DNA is TGTGCCAGCAGCTTGGGGCTAGCGGGTTACAATGAGCAGTTCTTC. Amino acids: CASSLGLAGYNEQFF.

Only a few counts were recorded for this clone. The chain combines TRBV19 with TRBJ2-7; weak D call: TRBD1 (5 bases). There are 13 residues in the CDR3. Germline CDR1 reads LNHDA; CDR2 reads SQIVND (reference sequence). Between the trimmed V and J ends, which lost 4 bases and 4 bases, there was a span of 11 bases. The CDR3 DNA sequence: TGTGCCAGTAGTAAGACAGATCGATACGAGCAGTACTTC. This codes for CASSKTDRYEQYF. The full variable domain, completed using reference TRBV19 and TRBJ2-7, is DGGITQSPKYLFRKEGQNVTLSCEQNLNHDAMYWYRQDPGQGLRLIYYSQIVNDFQKGDIAEGYSVSREKKESFPLTVTSAQKNPTAFYLCASSKTDRYEQYFGPGTRLTVT.

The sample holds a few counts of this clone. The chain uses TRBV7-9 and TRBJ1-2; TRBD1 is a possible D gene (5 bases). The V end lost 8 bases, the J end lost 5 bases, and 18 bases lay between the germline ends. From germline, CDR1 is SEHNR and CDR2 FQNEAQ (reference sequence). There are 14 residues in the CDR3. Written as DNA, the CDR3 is TGTGCCAGCGGCTCGGAGGGACTGATATATGGCTACACCTTC. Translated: CASGSEGLIYGYTF.

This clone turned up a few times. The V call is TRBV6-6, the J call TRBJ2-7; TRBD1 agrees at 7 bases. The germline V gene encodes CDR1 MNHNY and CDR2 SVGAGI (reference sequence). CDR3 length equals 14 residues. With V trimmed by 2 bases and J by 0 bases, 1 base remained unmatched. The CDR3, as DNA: TGTGCCAGCAGTTACCGGGACAGCTCCTACGAGCAGTACTTC. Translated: CASSYRDSSYEQYF.

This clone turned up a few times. CDR3 sequence (DNA): TGTGCCAGCTCAGTCACATTTCAAGAGACCCAGTACTTC. Its protein is CASSVTFQETQYF. The chain joins TRBV18 to TRBJ2-5; D gene uncertain. This CDR3 is built from 13 residues. Germline values: CDR1 KGHSH, CDR2 LQKENI. Trimming cost V 5 bases and J 2 bases, with 9 bases left between them.

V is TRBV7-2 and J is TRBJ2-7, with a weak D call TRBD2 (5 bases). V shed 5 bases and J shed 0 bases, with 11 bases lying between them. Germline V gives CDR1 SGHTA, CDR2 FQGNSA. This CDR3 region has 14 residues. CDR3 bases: TGTGCCAGCAGCCCGGGGTCAAACTCCTACGAGCAGTACTTC. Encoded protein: CASSPGSNSYEQYF.

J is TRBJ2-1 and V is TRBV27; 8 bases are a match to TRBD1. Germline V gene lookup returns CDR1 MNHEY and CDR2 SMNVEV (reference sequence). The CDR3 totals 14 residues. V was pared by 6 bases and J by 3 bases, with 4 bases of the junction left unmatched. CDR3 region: CASSRDRIYNEQFF. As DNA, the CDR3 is TGTGCCAGCAGCCGGGACAGGATCTACAATGAGCAGTTCTTC.

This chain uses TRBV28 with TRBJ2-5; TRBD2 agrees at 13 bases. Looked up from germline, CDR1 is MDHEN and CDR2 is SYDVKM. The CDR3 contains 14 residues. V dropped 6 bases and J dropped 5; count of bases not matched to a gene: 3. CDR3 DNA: TGTGCCAGCAGACTAGCGGGGGGGCTTGAGACCCAGTACTTC. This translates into CASRLAGGLETQYF.

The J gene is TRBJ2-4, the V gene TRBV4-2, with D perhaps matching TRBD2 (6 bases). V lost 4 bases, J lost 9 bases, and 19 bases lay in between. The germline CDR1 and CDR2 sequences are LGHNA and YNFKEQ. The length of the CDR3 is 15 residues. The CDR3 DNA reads TGTGCCAGCAGCCCGGGAACTAGCCGCACAAGCATTCAGTACTTC. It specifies CASSPGTSRTSIQYF.

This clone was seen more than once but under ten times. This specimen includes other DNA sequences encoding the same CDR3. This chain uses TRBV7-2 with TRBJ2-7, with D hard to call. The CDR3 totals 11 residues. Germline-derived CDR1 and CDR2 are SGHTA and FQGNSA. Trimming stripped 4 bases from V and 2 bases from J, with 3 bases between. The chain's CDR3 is CASSSAYEQYF. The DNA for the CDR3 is TGTGCCAGCAGCTCAGCCTACGAGCAGTACTTC. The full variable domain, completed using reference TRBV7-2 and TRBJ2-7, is GAGVSQSPSNKVTEKGKDVELRCDPISGHTALYWYRQSLGQGLEFLIYFQGNSAPDKSGLPSDRFSAERTGGSVSTLTIQRTQQEDSAVYLCASSSAYEQYFGPGTRLTVT.

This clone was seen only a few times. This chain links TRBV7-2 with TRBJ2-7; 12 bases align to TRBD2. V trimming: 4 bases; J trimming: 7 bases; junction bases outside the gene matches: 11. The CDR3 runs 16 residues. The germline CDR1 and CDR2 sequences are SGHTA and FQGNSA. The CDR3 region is CASSSFGLAGIGEQYF. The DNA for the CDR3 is TGTGCCAGCAGCTCTTTCGGACTAGCGGGAATTGGAGAGCAGTACTTC. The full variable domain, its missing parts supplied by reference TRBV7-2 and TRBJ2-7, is GAGVSQSPSNKVTEKGKDVELRCDPISGHTALYWYRQSLGQGLEFLIYFQGNSAPDKSGLPSDRFSAERTGGSVSTLTIQRTQQEDSAVYLCASSSFGLAGIGEQYFGPGTRLTVT.

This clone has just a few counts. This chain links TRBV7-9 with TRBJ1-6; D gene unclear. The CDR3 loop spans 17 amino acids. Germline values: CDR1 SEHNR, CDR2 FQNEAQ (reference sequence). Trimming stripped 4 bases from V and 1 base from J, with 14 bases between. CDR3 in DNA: TGTGCCAGCAGCTATAGGGCAGGCGGGTCCTATAATTCACCCCTCCACTTT. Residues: CASSYRAGGSYNSPLHF.

The CDR3 DNA reads as TGTGCCTGGAGTGTACTGAGGAGGGGATCAAATGGCTACACCTTC. Amino acids: CAWSVLRRGSNGYTF. This chain links TRBV30 with TRBJ1-2; D perhaps matches TRBD1 (5 bases). CDR1 is GTSNPN, CDR2 SVGIG, per germline (reference sequence). CDR3 length: 15 residues. V shed 0 bases and J shed 6 bases, with 17 bases lying between them.

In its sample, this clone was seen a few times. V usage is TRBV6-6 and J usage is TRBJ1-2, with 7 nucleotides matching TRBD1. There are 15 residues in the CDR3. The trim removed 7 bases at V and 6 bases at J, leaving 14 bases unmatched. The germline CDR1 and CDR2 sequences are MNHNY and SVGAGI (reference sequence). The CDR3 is CASIPNRGGVNGYTF. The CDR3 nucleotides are TGTGCCAGCATTCCAAATCGAGGGGGCGTCAATGGCTACACCTTC.

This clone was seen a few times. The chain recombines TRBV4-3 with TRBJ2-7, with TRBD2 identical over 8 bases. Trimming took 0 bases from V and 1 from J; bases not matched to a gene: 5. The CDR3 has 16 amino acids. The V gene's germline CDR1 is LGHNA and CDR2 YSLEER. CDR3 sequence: CASSQDFASGSYEQYF. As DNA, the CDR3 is TGCGCCAGCAGCCAAGATTTCGCTAGCGGGTCCTACGAGCAGTACTTC.

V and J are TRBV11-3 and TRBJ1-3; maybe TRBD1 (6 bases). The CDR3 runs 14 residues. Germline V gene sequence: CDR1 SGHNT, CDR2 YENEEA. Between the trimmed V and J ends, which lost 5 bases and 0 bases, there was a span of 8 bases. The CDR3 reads CASSQGSSGNTIYF. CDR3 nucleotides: TGTGCCAGCAGCCAGGGGAGCTCTGGAAACACCATATATTTT.

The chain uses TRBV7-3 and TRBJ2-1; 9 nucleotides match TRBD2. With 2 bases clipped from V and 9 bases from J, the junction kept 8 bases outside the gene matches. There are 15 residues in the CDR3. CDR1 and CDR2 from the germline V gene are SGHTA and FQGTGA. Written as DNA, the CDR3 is TGTGCCAGCAGCTTACGCGGCGGGAGGGCCGGTGAGCAGTTCTTC. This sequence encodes CASSLRGGRAGEQFF.

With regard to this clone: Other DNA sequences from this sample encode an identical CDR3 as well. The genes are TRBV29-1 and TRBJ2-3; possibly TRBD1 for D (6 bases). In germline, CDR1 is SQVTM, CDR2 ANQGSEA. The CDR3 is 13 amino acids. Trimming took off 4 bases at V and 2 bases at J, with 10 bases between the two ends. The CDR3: CSVGQGSTDTQYF. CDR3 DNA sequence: TGCAGCGTTGGGCAGGGGTCCACAGATACGCAGTATTTT.